This paragraph covers one T cell receptor (beta chain) sequence. The antigen is unknown. This sample was included in a study of beta chain features in type 1 diabetes. Study in general: Sorted cells, 107,917,701 in number, were examined across all samples.

Expressed TCRB transcripts were sequenced after all isolated RNA was converted to cDNA. Libraries were prepared by immunoSEQ multiplex PCR; TCRdb keeps only in-frame clonotypes and omits some of them. Seen here are some 270,000 clones, 8% observed once, and the top ten hold more than 0.9%. CDR3 length: 15 amino acids. V was trimmed by 4 bases and J by 4 bases, leaving 16 bases between them. Germline V gene lookup returns CDR1 SGHNT and CDR2 YYREEE (reference sequence). The study, taken as a whole, reports: Among patients, naive, central memory and Treg TCRB repertoires appeared more similar than among healthy donors. Moderate yet significant TCRB CDR3 shortening was seen in Type 1 diabetes patients in all four CD4+ subsets.

CD45RO/CCR7/CD25/CD127/CD95/CD27 separated CD4+ naive, central memory, regulatory and stem cell-like memory cells by sorting. The gene calls are TRBV5-4 and TRBJ2-3; D perhaps matches TRBD1 (6 bases). The sample taken for sequencing was central memory CD4+ T cells from blood. This receptor was identified in a woman in her late teens or twenties in good health. The CDR3 is CASSPRGSPPDTQYF. CDR3 DNA: TGTGCCAGCAGCCCGAGGGGGAGCCCCCCAGATACGCAGTATTTT. The full variable domain, completed using reference TRBV5-4 and TRBJ2-3, is ETGVTQSPTHLIKTRGQQVTLRCSSQSGHNTVSWYQQALGQGPQFIFQYYREEENGRGNFPPRFSGLQFPNYSSELNVNALELDDSALYLCASSPRGSPPDTQYFGPGTRLTVL.